These 6 T cell receptor beta chains came from one sample sequenced in a study of cytomegalovirus exposure and HLA in healthy donors. The PCR ran on 60 Vbeta and 13 Jbeta primers. The data were produced by immunoSEQ multiplex PCR, yet TCRdb's version contains in-frame clones alone and is incomplete. The table records 120,000 or so clones, roughly 80% of them present only once. The specimen sequenced was PBMCs. These receptors were obtained from a man younger than 40 in good health and CMV-seropositive.

The chain recombines TRBV28 with TRBJ2-7; perhaps TRBD1 as D (5 bases). CDR1 is MDHEN, CDR2 SYDVKM, per germline. CDR3 length: 15 residues. Trimming removed 6 bases from V and 1 base from J, with 16 bases in between. The CDR3 spells CASSPPGRPSYEQYF. CDR3 bases: TGTGCCAGCAGCCCGCCAGGGCGACCGTCCTACGAGCAGTACTTC.

The table lists this clone with a few counts. The V and J genes are TRBV29-1 and TRBJ2-5, with TRBD2 matching 8 bases. This CDR3 has 12 residues. CDR1 and CDR2 (germline): SQVTM, ANQGSEA. Unmatched junction bases numbered 7, after V lost 6 bases and J lost 7 bases. CDR3 protein: CSVRNGGGTQYF. CDR3 nucleotide sequence: TGCAGCGTCAGAAACGGGGGGGGGACCCAGTACTTC.

The genes are TRBV29-1 and TRBJ1-1, with D possibly being TRBD1 (6 bases). V was pared by 7 bases and J by 2 bases, with 14 bases between. CDR3 length equals 13 residues. CDR1 and CDR2 (germline): SQVTM, ANQGSEA. The chain's CDR3 is CSAATGFNTEAFF. The CDR3 nucleotides read TGCAGCGCCGCTACAGGGTTCAACACTGAAGCTTTCTTT. The complete variable domain, with remaining parts taken from reference TRBV29-1 and TRBJ1-1, reads SAVISQKPSRDICQRGTSLTIQCQVDSQVTMMFWYRQQPGQSLTLIATANQGSEATYESGFVIDKFPISRPNLTFSTLTVSNMSPEDSSIYLCSAATGFNTEAFFGQGTRLTVV.

This clone has just a few counts. This chain uses TRBV29-1 with TRBJ1-2, with no clear D. This CDR3 is built from 11 residues. The ends were cut back, 4 bases at V and 4 bases at J, with 7 bases in the middle. Germline CDR1 and CDR2: SQVTM and ANQGSEA. The CDR3 coding sequence is TGCAGCGTTGCAACATCCTATGGCTACACCTTC. The encoded protein is CSVATSYGYTF.

CDR3 sequence reads: CASSFSGGHEQYF. CDR3 nucleotide sequence: TGTGCCAGCAGCTTTAGCGGGGGACACGAGCAGTACTTC. The V and J genes are TRBV5-4 and TRBJ2-5; 9 bases align to TRBD2. TRBJ2-7 matches the DNA end more closely, so the J call is doubtful. The CDR3 length is 13 residues. Looked up from germline, CDR1 is SGHNT and CDR2 is YYREEE (reference sequence).

The chain links TRBV7-7 to TRBJ2-1; 7 bases fit TRBD1. Trimming took 5 bases from V and 3 from J; bases not matched to a gene: 10. Germline V gene sequence: CDR1 SSHAT, CDR2 FNYEAQ (reference sequence). This CDR3 contains 16 residues. The CDR3, as DNA: TGTGCCAGCAGCCCCACGGGACAGAAAAACTACAATGAGCAGTTCTTC. Protein: CASSPTGQKNYNEQFF.